This T cell receptor (beta chain) was obtained from a study of T cell repertoires in cytomegalovirus infection. This clonotype has a handful of counts. TCRdb used MiXCR to reprocess the reads, holding one entry per CDR3 protein. The sample includes around 250,000 distinct CDR3 sequences, 17% seen only once; the top ten take 40% to 55%. This CDR3 spans 11 amino acids. Between the trimmed V and J ends, which lost 4 bases and 3 bases, there was a span of 4 bases. Germline CDR1 reads MNHNS; CDR2 reads SASEGT. Sequencing was done on a sample of CD8+ T cells from PBMCs. The receptor comes from a human donor in good health (CMV status not recorded). Some clones in this sample may be carry-over from other donors' samples. The rearrangement uses TRBV6-1 and TRBJ2-7, with D uncertain. The CDR3 reads CASSVVYEQYF. The CDR3 nucleotides are TGTGCCAGCAGTGTGGTCTACGAGCAGTACTTC.